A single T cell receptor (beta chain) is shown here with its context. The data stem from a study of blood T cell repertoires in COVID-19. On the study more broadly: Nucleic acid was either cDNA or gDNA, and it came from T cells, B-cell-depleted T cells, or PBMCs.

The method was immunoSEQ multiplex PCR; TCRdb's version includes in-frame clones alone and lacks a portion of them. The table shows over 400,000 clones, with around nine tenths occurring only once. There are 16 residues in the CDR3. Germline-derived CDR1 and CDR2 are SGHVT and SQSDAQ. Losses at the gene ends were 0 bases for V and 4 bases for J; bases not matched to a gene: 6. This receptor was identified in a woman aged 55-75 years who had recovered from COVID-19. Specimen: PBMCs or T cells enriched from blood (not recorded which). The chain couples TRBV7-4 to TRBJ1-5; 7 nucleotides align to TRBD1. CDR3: CASSLAGRQGNQPQHF. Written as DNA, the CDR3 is TGTGCCAGCAGCTTAGCTGGGAGACAGGGAAATCAGCCCCAGCATTTT. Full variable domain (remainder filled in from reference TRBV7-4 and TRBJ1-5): GAGVSQSPRYKVAKRGRDVALRCDSISGHVTLYWYRQTLGQGSEVLTYSQSDAQRDKSGRPSGRFSAERPERSVSTLKIQRTEQGDSAVYLCASSLAGRQGNQPQHFGDGTRLSIL.